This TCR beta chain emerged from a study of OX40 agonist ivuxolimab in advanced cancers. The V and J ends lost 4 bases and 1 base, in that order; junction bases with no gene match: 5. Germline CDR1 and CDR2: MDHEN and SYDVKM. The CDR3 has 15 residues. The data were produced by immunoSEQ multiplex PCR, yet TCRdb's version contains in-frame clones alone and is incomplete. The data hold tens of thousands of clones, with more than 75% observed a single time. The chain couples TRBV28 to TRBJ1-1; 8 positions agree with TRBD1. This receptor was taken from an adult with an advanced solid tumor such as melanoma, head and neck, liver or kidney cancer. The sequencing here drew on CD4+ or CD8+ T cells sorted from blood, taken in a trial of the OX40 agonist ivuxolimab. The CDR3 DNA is TGTGCCAGCAGTTCCCGGACAGGGTGGAACACTGAAGCTTTCTTT. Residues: CASSSRTGWNTEAFF.